This TCR beta chain stems from a study of vaccination effects on CD4 cells after COVID-19. The junction had 6 bases not matched to a gene; V was cut back by 6 bases and J by 1 base. The CDR3 has 14 residues. The germline V gene has CDR1 MNHEY and CDR2 SVGAGI. Antigen-specific CD4+ T cells were first expanded with viral peptide pools by the ViraFEST assay and only then sequenced. The culture ran for approximately 10 days, and then CD4+ T cells were isolated. Testing of the vaccine recipients showed negative nucleocapsid antibodies and no prior SARS-CoV-2 infection. It was on days 3 and 7 that half the medium was replaced with IL-2 medium. A word on this clone: Its antigen is unidentified.

Libraries were prepared by immunoSEQ multiplex PCR; TCRdb keeps only in-frame clonotypes and omits some of them. The sample yields about 55,000 clones, around 70% seen once. The specimen was CD4+ T cells from PBMCs cultured with SARS-CoV-2 spike peptides, collected before COVID-19 vaccination. This sequence joins TRBV6-5 and TRBJ2-7; 7 bases line up with TRBD1. This sequence originates from a human donor who received a COVID-19 vaccine. DNA for the CDR3: TGTGCCAGCAGCCGACAGGGAACATCCTACGAGCAGTACTTC. Amino acid sequence: CASSRQGTSYEQYF.